The 28 T cell receptor beta chains presented below share a single source sample, sequenced in a study of cytotoxic CD8 clonotypes in ibrutinib-treated CLL. The table came from immunoSEQ multiplex PCR; TCRdb's copy has only in-frame clones and leaves some out. Of around 300,000 clones in the sample, about 80% were seen once. The specimen comprised PBMCs, sampled before ibrutinib treatment. All receptors derive from a human donor with chronic lymphocytic leukemia.

The chain has TRBV25-1 and TRBJ1-4; D remains ambiguous. In germline, CDR1 is MGHDK, CDR2 SYGVNS. This CDR3 has 13 amino acids. V was trimmed by 2 bases and J by 0 bases, leaving 1 base between them. The CDR3, as DNA: TGTGCCAGCAGTGAAGCAACTAATGAAAAACTGTTTTTT. Its translation: CASSEATNEKLFF.

In the case of this clone: The DNA is left out, because the CDR3 cannot be placed on it with certainty; the CDR3 is given as TCRdb lists it. The chain employs TRBV21-1 and TRBJ2-7; the table's D gene call, TRBD1, was not cross checked with the DNA. TRBV21-1 is given as a pseudogene. The CDR3 comprises 15 residues, both ends counted. The CDR3: CASSKVGQGTYEQYF.

This chain joins TRBV7-9 and TRBJ2-1; TRBD2 aligns across 9 bases. The CDR3 is 13 amino acids. The V segment lost 5 bases and the J segment 10 bases; nucleotides outside the gene matches: 6. CDR1 SEHNR and CDR2 FQNEAQ come from the germline V gene (reference sequence). The CDR3 loop reads CASSTPAGGEQFF. The CDR3 DNA follows: TGTGCCAGCAGCACCCCGGCGGGGGGGGAGCAGTTCTTC.

The chain uses TRBV29-1 and TRBJ1-2; D remains unclear. The V gene's germline CDR1 is SQVTM and CDR2 ANQGSEA. The length of the CDR3 is 13 residues. The V end lost 1 base, the J end lost 7 bases, and 13 bases lay between the germline ends. This CDR3 reads CSVEVTPLSGYTF. CDR3 DNA sequence: TGCAGCGTTGAAGTGACGCCTTTGAGTGGCTACACCTTC.

The chain uses TRBV5-6 and TRBJ2-1; 7 bases agree with TRBD2. The CDR3 loop spans 14 amino acids. CDR1 and CDR2 from the germline V gene are SGHDT and YYEEEE. The V and J ends lost 0 bases and 8 bases, in that order; junction bases with no gene match: 5. The CDR3 bases are TGTGCCAGCAGCTTGGTTTTGCGGGAGCATGAGCAGTTCTTC. Protein sequence: CASSLVLREHEQFF.

The genes are TRBV30 and TRBJ1-1, with D hard to call. Trimming stripped 0 bases from V and 3 bases from J, with 8 bases between. The CDR3 covers 13 residues. CDR1 and CDR2 from the germline V gene are GTSNPN and SVGIG (reference sequence). In DNA, the CDR3 is TGTGCCTGGAGTGTAAGTCTTGACACTGAAGCTTTCTTT. This translates into CAWSVSLDTEAFF.

This clone was seen more than once but under ten times. The chain combines TRBV4-1 with TRBJ2-7, with no clear D. This CDR3 comprises 13 residues. Trimming left V 3 bases short and J 7 bases short, with 13 bases between. Germline V lookup: CDR1 MGHRA, CDR2 YSYEKL. CDR3 nucleotides: TGCGCCAGCAGCCAGGAACCGTACGGGGAGCAGTACTTC. It yields the protein CASSQEPYGEQYF.

The chain recombines TRBV6-1 with TRBJ2-5; 15 bases map to TRBD2. With V trimmed by 7 bases and J by 5 bases, 5 bases remained unmatched. Germline CDR1 is MNHNS and CDR2 is SASEGT. This CDR3 is built from 15 residues. The CDR3 nucleotides are TGTGCCAGCACGGGACTAGCGGGAGGAAGGGAGACCCAGTACTTC. This gives the protein CASTGLAGGRETQYF.

The chain employs TRBV6-5 and TRBJ2-1; either TRBD1 or TRBD2 may supply D (6 bases each). With 2 bases removed from V and 10 bases from J, the gap between germline ends came to 15 bases. Per germline, CDR1 MNHEY and CDR2 SVGAGI. There are 14 residues in the CDR3. The CDR3 is CASSYPRRGGEQFF. CDR3 coding DNA: TGTGCCAGCAGTTACCCACGCAGGGGAGGAGAGCAGTTCTTC.

The rearrangement links TRBV27 to TRBJ2-5; 10 nucleotides match TRBD2. This CDR3 has 15 residues. Per the germline V gene, CDR1 is MNHEY and CDR2 is SMNVEV (reference sequence). J was trimmed by 4 bases and V by 2 bases; bases with no gene match: 4. The DNA for the CDR3 is TGTGCCAGCAGTTTAGGGAGCGGGAGGGGAGAGACCCAGTACTTC. Encoded protein: CASSLGSGRGETQYF.

The chain recombines TRBV5-6 with TRBJ2-6; D call uncertain. The V gene lost 1 base and the J gene lost 5 bases, with 7 bases spanning the gap. Germline loops: CDR1 SGHDT, CDR2 YYEEEE. The CDR3 contains 14 residues. The CDR3 DNA reads TGTGCCAGCAGCTTGAGGCTCTGGGCCAACGTCCTGACTTTC. Translating it yields CASSLRLWANVLTF.

Only a few counts were recorded for this clone. This chain links TRBV5-1 with TRBJ2-1; D gene unclear. CDR3 length: 14 residues. Trimming left V 0 bases short and J 4 bases short, with 8 bases between. From germline, CDR1 is SGHRS and CDR2 YFSETQ. Here the CDR3 DNA reads TGCGCCAGCAGCTTGGTACCAGAATACAATGAGCAGTTCTTC. Translating it yields CASSLVPEYNEQFF. Combining the CDR3 with reference TRBV5-1 and TRBJ2-1 gives the whole variable domain KAGVTQTPRYLIKTRGQQVTLSCSPISGHRSVSWYQQTPGQGLQFLFEYFSETQRNKGNFPGRFSGRQFSNSRSEMNVSTLELGDSALYLCASSLVPEYNEQFFGPGTRLTVL.

DNA for the CDR3: TGTGCCAGCAGCCAAGATGGAGTGTCCTACGAGCAGTACTTC. As protein: CASSQDGVSYEQYF. This chain links TRBV14 with TRBJ2-7; D is undetermined. The CDR3 runs to 14 residues. The V gene lost 0 bases and the J gene lost 1 base, with 7 bases spanning the gap. The germline gives CDR1 SGHDN, CDR2 FVKESK. The whole variable domain, filled in from reference TRBV14 and TRBJ2-7, reads EAGVTQFPSHSVIEKGQTVTLRCDPISGHDNLYWYRRVMGKEIKFLLHFVKESKQDESGMPNNRFLAERTGGTYSTLKVQPAELEDSGVYFCASSQDGVSYEQYFGPGTRLTVT.

This chain uses TRBV30 with TRBJ2-1; D is possibly TRBD1 or TRBD2 (5 bases each). Trimming took 4 bases from V and 0 from J, leaving 10 bases between them. The CDR3 extends over 14 amino acids. In germline, CDR1 is GTSNPN, CDR2 SVGIG (reference sequence). CDR3 DNA sequence: TGTGCCTGGACGAACGGGACCTCCTACAATGAGCAGTTCTTC. It is translated as CAWTNGTSYNEQFF.

This clone was found a few times. Within the sample, other DNA sequences also encode this same CDR3. The CDR3: CASSLSSDQPQHF. CDR3 sequence (DNA): TGTGCCAGCAGCTTAAGCAGTGATCAGCCCCAGCATTTT. The chain carries TRBV7-2 and TRBJ1-5; D is undetermined. Germline lookup yields CDR1 SGHTA and CDR2 FQGNSA. Trimming took 2 bases from V and 5 from J, leaving 7 bases between them. The CDR3 totals 13 residues.

This clone was seen once. The genes are TRBV7-8 and TRBJ1-2; D is uncertain. This CDR3 contains 15 residues. CDR1 is SGHVS, CDR2 FQNEAQ, per germline. The V end lost 5 bases, the J end lost 3 bases, and 16 bases lay between the germline ends. The CDR3 nucleotides read TGTGCCAGCAGCCGCATAAAGAATACGTACTATGGCTACACCTTC. Encoded protein: CASSRIKNTYYGYTF.

The rearrangement joins TRBV5-4 to TRBJ2-7; D unresolved. There are 12 residues in the CDR3. Trimming pared 2 bases from V and 2 bases from J, leaving 5 bases between. Per germline, CDR1 SGHNT and CDR2 YYREEE (reference sequence). This CDR3 reads CASSFSTYEQYF. Written as DNA, the CDR3 is TGTGCCAGCAGCTTTTCCACCTACGAGCAGTACTTC.

This sequence joins TRBV10-1 and TRBJ2-3; 7 positions agree with TRBD1. J was trimmed by 2 bases and V by 10 bases; bases with no gene match: 9. Germline values: CDR1 WNHNN, CDR2 SYGVQD (reference sequence). There are 14 residues in the CDR3. The DNA of the CDR3 is TGCGCCACAACAGGGGATATCAACACAGATACGCAGTATTTT. It yields the protein CATTGDINTDTQYF.

V gene TRBV7-3 combines with J gene TRBJ2-5; D tentatively fits TRBD1 or TRBD2 (5 bases each). CDR1 and CDR2 from the germline V gene are SGHTA and FQGTGA. This CDR3 region has 13 residues. V gave up 2 bases and J gave up 2 bases, with 6 bases separating them. The CDR3 here is CASSLGGQETQYF. The CDR3 DNA reads as TGTGCCAGCAGCTTAGGGGGTCAAGAGACCCAGTACTTC.

The rearrangement uses TRBV28 and TRBJ2-1, with 9 bases aligning to TRBD2. Germline CDR1 and CDR2: MDHEN and SYDVKM. The ends lost 5 bases at V and 8 bases at J; junction bases unmatched: 7. There are 14 residues in the CDR3. The DNA for the CDR3 is TGTGCCAGCAGTCCCGGGACTAGCTTAGATGAGCAGTTCTTC. It yields the protein CASSPGTSLDEQFF. Based on the CDR3 plus reference TRBV28 and TRBJ2-1, the full variable domain is DVKVTQSSRYLVKRTGEKVFLECVQDMDHENMFWYRQDPGLGLRLIYFSYDVKMKEKGDIPEGYSVSREKKERFSLILESASTNQTSMYLCASSPGTSLDEQFFGPGTRLTVL.

CDR3 amino acids: CASSLQGQYTGELFF. Here the CDR3 DNA reads TGTGCCAGCAGCTTACAGGGACAGTACACCGGGGAGCTGTTTTTT. The chain uses TRBV7-9 and TRBJ2-2, with TRBD1 matching 7 bases. The CDR3 runs to 15 residues. Trimming removed 2 bases from V and 3 bases from J; junction bases left unmatched: 3. Germline V lookup: CDR1 SEHNR, CDR2 FQNEAQ (reference sequence). The variable domain in full, with the rest retrieved from reference TRBV7-9 and TRBJ2-2, is DTGVSQNPRHKITKRGQNVTFRCDPISEHNRLYWYRQTLGQGPEFLTYFQNEAQLEKSRLLSDRFSAERPKGSFSTLEIQRTEQGDSAMYLCASSLQGQYTGELFFGEGSRLTVL.

The chain joins TRBV10-2 to TRBJ2-7, with D uncertain. The CDR3 is made up of 15 amino acids. Between the trimmed V and J ends, which lost 2 bases and 2 bases, there was a span of 13 bases. The V gene's germline CDR1 is WSHSY and CDR2 SAAADI. CDR3: CASSEPAILTYEQYF. For the CDR3, the DNA is TGCGCCAGCAGTGAGCCCGCCATCTTGACCTACGAGCAGTACTTC.

This sequence joins TRBV7-2 and TRBJ2-1; TRBD2 matches 7 bases. This CDR3 spans 19 amino acids. Trimming removed 2 bases from V and 9 bases from J; junction bases left unmatched: 22. Germline V CDR1 and CDR2: SGHTA, FQGNSA. CDR3 amino acids: CASSLRLLGRLAESGEQFF. DNA of the CDR3: TGTGCCAGCAGCTTACGGTTACTTGGTCGTCTAGCGGAGTCTGGTGAGCAGTTCTTC.

The V and J genes are TRBV7-7 and TRBJ2-5; D is possibly TRBD1 or TRBD2 (5 bases each). The ends were cut back, 2 bases at V and 5 bases at J, with 15 bases in the middle. CDR3 length: 15 residues. Germline CDR1 reads SSHAT; CDR2 reads FNYEAQ (reference sequence). The CDR3 loop reads CASSLTPGAEETQYF. The DNA of the CDR3 is TGTGCCAGCAGCTTAACCCCCGGGGCAGAGGAGACCCAGTACTTC.

This chain links TRBV28 with TRBJ2-5, with 8 bases fitting TRBD2. The V gene end was trimmed by 5 bases and the J gene end by 6 bases; junction bases not matched to a gene: 8. The CDR3 has 14 residues. The V gene's germline CDR1 is MDHEN and CDR2 SYDVKM. The chain's CDR3 is CASSLHSGTQTQYF. The CDR3 bases are TGTGCCAGCAGTCTCCATAGCGGGACGCAGACCCAGTACTTC. The variable domain in full, with the rest retrieved from reference TRBV28 and TRBJ2-5, is DVKVTQSSRYLVKRTGEKVFLECVQDMDHENMFWYRQDPGLGLRLIYFSYDVKMKEKGDIPEGYSVSREKKERFSLILESASTNQTSMYLCASSLHSGTQTQYFGPGTRLLVL.

This rearrangement joins TRBV28 to TRBJ2-7, with D perhaps assigned TRBD1 or TRBD2 (5 bases each). Germline-derived CDR1 and CDR2 are MDHEN and SYDVKM. This CDR3 comprises 14 residues. V lost 5 bases and J lost 2, with 13 bases in between. The CDR3 is CASSRTGATYEQYF. The DNA for the CDR3 is TGTGCCAGCAGTCGGACCGGGGCAACCTACGAGCAGTACTTC.

This chain connects TRBV11-3 to TRBJ2-7; 7 bases agree with TRBD1. This CDR3 contains 18 residues. The germline V gene encodes CDR1 SGHNT and CDR2 YENEEA. V lost 3 bases to trimming and J lost 3 bases; unmatched junction nucleotides: 17. DNA for the CDR3: TGTGCCAGCAGCTTCCCCCAAACGCCGGACAGGCCGAACTACGAGCAGTACTTC. Amino acids: CASSFPQTPDRPNYEQYF.

The J gene is TRBJ1-4, the V gene TRBV28; maybe TRBD1 (6 bases). V lost 9 bases to trimming and J lost 3 bases, with 14 bases between them. The germline V gene encodes CDR1 MDHEN and CDR2 SYDVKM. CDR3 length: 14 residues. The DNA for the CDR3 is TGTGCCAGTCTGCCGGGACAAGCTAATGAAAAACTGTTTTTT. This gives the protein CASLPGQANEKLFF.